This paragraph reports one TCR beta chain. Its antigen is not identified. CDR1 and CDR2 from the germline V gene are SGHRS and YFSETQ. CDR3 length: 13 amino acids. Prepared libraries of TCR beta cDNA carried unique molecular identifiers. Starting from approximately 1 to 10 million T cells, the study yielded roughly 0.5 million cDNA molecules. Each CDR3 protein is one row after TCRdb ran MiXCR on the PCR reads. The sample carries some 690,000 distinct CDR3 sequences, roughly three fifths recorded once. This sample was included in a study of post-analysis software for immune sequencing data. Findings and limits, study-wide: Those with multiple sclerosis, the patient group, showed significantly lower normalized Chao1 diversity than controls. Comparison of patients with controls showed about 5 TRBV segments more frequent in patients, TRBV5-6, TRBV5-1 and TRBV20-1 among them.

Sequencing input: blood. The chain recombines TRBV5-1 with TRBJ2-5; no firm D call. TRBJ2-7 matches the DNA end more closely, so the J call is doubtful. This sequence originates from a girl aged 2-10 years with multiple sclerosis. The CDR3, as DNA: TGCGCCAGCAGCTTGGAGGGCTATGACGAGCAGTACTTC. This codes for CASSLEGYDEQYF.